These 27 T cell receptor beta chains originate from one sample sequenced in a study of blood T cell repertoires in COVID-19. TCRdb keeps only in-frame clones here, not all; method: immunoSEQ multiplex PCR. The sample records 250,000 to 300,000 clones, roughly nine tenths being singletons. The specimen sequenced was peripheral blood. The receptors come from a woman aged 25 to 45 with COVID-19, enrolled during active disease.

In regard to this clone: This same CDR3 is encoded by further DNA sequences in the sample. V gene TRBV28 combines with J gene TRBJ2-5; D gene unclear. V lost 8 bases to trimming and J lost 1 base, with 8 bases between them. Germline V gene sequence: CDR1 MDHEN, CDR2 SYDVKM. This CDR3 is 12 amino acids long. CDR3: CASRSGQETQYF. The CDR3 nucleotides read TGTGCCAGCCGATCGGGCCAAGAGACCCAGTACTTC.

This sequence joins TRBV25-1 and TRBJ2-1; TRBD1 matches 7 bases. CDR3 length: 15 amino acids. In germline, CDR1 is MGHDK, CDR2 SYGVNS. J was trimmed by 2 bases and V by 4 bases; bases with no gene match: 5. The CDR3 region has the DNA TGTGCCAGCAGTGGAGGGACAGTAACCTACAATGAGCAGTTCTTC. It specifies CASSGGTVTYNEQFF.

The chain links TRBV3-1 (or the pseudogene TRBV3-2) to TRBJ1-2; the D is unclear. Germline-derived CDR1 and CDR2 are LGHDT and YNNKEL (reference sequence). This CDR3 comprises 12 residues. Trimming took off 4 bases at V and 13 bases at J, with 16 bases between the two ends. The CDR3 here is CASSPPGLTRTF. CDR3 coding DNA: TGTGCCAGCAGCCCCCCTGGTTTGACTCGCACCTTC.

V and J are TRBV10-2 and TRBJ1-1; D not certain. Germline V lookup: CDR1 WSHSY, CDR2 SAAADI. Deletions cut 6 bases from V and 5 bases from J, with 22 bases between. The CDR3 extends over 16 amino acids. CDR3 sequence reads: CASRETQGRGNTEAFF. CDR3 coding DNA: TGCGCCAGCAGAGAAACACAAGGACGAGGGAATACTGAAGCTTTCTTT.

V is TRBV30 and J is TRBJ1-4; D call uncertain. Trimming removed 0 bases from V and 5 bases from J, with 7 bases in between. Germline assignment: CDR1 GTSNPN and CDR2 SVGIG (reference sequence). This CDR3 spans 13 amino acids. Here the CDR3 reads CAWSVGLNEKLFF. CDR3 in DNA: TGTGCCTGGAGTGTCGGACTCAATGAAAAACTGTTTTTT.

The chain links TRBV28 to TRBJ2-7, with TRBD2 identical over 9 bases. With V trimmed by 2 bases and J by 3 bases, 11 bases remained unmatched. This CDR3 is built from 17 residues. CDR1 and CDR2 (germline): MDHEN, SYDVKM. CDR3 bases: TGTGCCAGCAGTTTAAATTTGGGGGTAGCGGGAGTCTACGAGCAGTACTTC. This gives the protein CASSLNLGVAGVYEQYF. Filled out from reference TRBV28 and TRBJ2-7, the complete variable domain reads DVKVTQSSRYLVKRTGEKVFLECVQDMDHENMFWYRQDPGLGLRLIYFSYDVKMKEKGDIPEGYSVSREKKERFSLILESASTNQTSMYLCASSLNLGVAGVYEQYFGPGTRLTVT.

In DNA, the CDR3 is TGTGCCAGTAGGGTTGGAGGGAGTGGAAACACCATATATTTT. Translating it yields CASRVGGSGNTIYF. J is TRBJ1-3 and V is TRBV19, with D unclear. This CDR3 comprises 14 residues. V lost 6 bases, J lost 3 bases, and 12 bases lay in between. Germline lookup yields CDR1 LNHDA and CDR2 SQIVND (reference sequence).

The rearrangement uses TRBV2 and TRBJ2-1; 8 nucleotides agree with TRBD1. The CDR3 is 14 amino acids. Losses at the gene ends were 5 bases for V and 2 bases for J; bases not matched to a gene: 2. In germline, CDR1 is SNHLY, CDR2 FYNNEI. The CDR3 loop reads CASSTDRAYNEQFF. CDR3 sequence (DNA): TGTGCCAGCAGTACGGACAGGGCCTACAATGAGCAGTTCTTC.

This chain joins TRBV29-1 and TRBJ1-4; weak D call: TRBD1 (6 bases). Germline CDR1 is SQVTM and CDR2 is ANQGSEA. The length of the CDR3 is 12 residues. V was cut by 5 bases and J by 6 bases, with 10 bases left in between. CDR3 DNA: TGCAGCGTTTCCCCAGGGGATGAAAAACTGTTTTTT. As protein: CSVSPGDEKLFF.

The gene calls are TRBV29-1 and TRBJ2-2; 7 bases are shared with TRBD1. The germline CDR1 and CDR2 sequences are SQVTM and ANQGSEA. This CDR3 comprises 14 residues. V was clipped by 8 bases and J by 4 bases; unmatched bases: 10. CDR3 DNA sequence: TGCAGCTGCACCGGGACAGCAGGCACCGGGGAGCTGTTTTTT. Amino acid sequence: CSCTGTAGTGELFF.

J is TRBJ1-1 and V is TRBV5-1, with D tentatively TRBD1 (6 bases). This CDR3 has 14 residues. V shed 4 bases and J shed 5 bases, with 15 bases lying between them. The germline V gene encodes CDR1 SGHRS and CDR2 YFSETQ. CDR3 region: CASSATKGVTEAFF. CDR3 sequence (DNA): TGCGCCAGCAGCGCGACAAAGGGGGTTACTGAAGCTTTCTTT.

The table lists this clone with a count of one. The rearrangement joins TRBV5-1 to TRBJ2-1; 16 nucleotides agree with TRBD2. V gave up 3 bases and J gave up 5 bases; unmatched junction bases: 5. The CDR3 covers 17 residues. CDR1 SGHRS and CDR2 YFSETQ come from the germline V gene. CDR3 sequence: CASSWGLAGGPDNEQFF. The DNA of the CDR3 is TGCGCCAGCAGCTGGGGACTAGCGGGAGGGCCGGACAATGAGCAGTTCTTC.

The rearrangement joins TRBV4-2 to TRBJ1-6; D remains unclear. Germline V CDR1 and CDR2: LGHNA, YNFKEQ. This CDR3 comprises 15 residues. Trimming took off 3 bases at V and 4 bases at J, with 10 bases between the two ends. CDR3 nucleotide sequence: TGTGCCAGCAGCCATTCGACGGAGTATAATTCACCCCTCCACTTT. Translating gives CASSHSTEYNSPLHF.

The rearrangement joins TRBV24-1 to TRBJ2-3; 8 nucleotides align to TRBD2. The CDR3 is made up of 16 amino acids. Germline V gene sequence: CDR1 KGHDR, CDR2 SFDVKD. After removal of 3 bases from V and 5 bases from J, the junction contained 9 bases not matched to a gene. The CDR3 DNA follows: TGTGCCACCAGTGATCTGGTGAGCGGGAGAGGAGATACGCAGTATTTT. Its translation is CATSDLVSGRGDTQYF.

The chain employs TRBV6-5 and TRBJ2-1, with TRBD2 matching over 12 bases. The ends lost 8 bases at V and 8 bases at J; junction bases unmatched: 7. The germline V gene encodes CDR1 MNHEY and CDR2 SVGAGI. The CDR3 contains 14 residues. The CDR3 DNA reads as TGTGCCAGCCTAGGACTAGCGGGATCTGATGAGCAGTTCTTC. Its translation is CASLGLAGSDEQFF.

The CDR3 reads CSAGTVEAFF. CDR3 coding DNA: TGCAGTGCCGGGACAGTCGAAGCTTTCTTT. The chain recombines TRBV20-1 with TRBJ1-1, with TRBD1 matching 7 bases. V was clipped by 6 bases and J by 8 bases; unmatched bases: 3. This CDR3 is built from 10 residues. Germline V lookup: CDR1 DFQATT, CDR2 SNEGSKA (reference sequence).

The V gene is TRBV5-4, the J gene TRBJ2-3; 11 positions match TRBD2. The V segment lost 3 bases and the J segment 4 bases; nucleotides outside the gene matches: 13. Per the germline V gene, CDR1 is SGHNT and CDR2 is YYREEE (reference sequence). The CDR3 is 18 residues long. For the CDR3, the DNA is TGTGCCAGCAGCTCCCGGGGTAGCGGGAGGGCCGGGGCAGATACGCAGTATTTT. It yields the protein CASSSRGSGRAGADTQYF.

This clone appeared a single time. The chain has TRBV5-1 and TRBJ2-7; D gene ambiguous. CDR1 SGHRS and CDR2 YFSETQ come from the germline V gene. Trimming stripped 0 bases from V and 0 bases from J, with 13 bases between. This CDR3 spans 16 amino acids. The CDR3 nucleotides are TGCGCCAGCAGCTTGGTAGGCGGCCTGTACTCCTACGAGCAGTACTTC. Translating it yields CASSLVGGLYSYEQYF. Full variable domain (missing parts from reference TRBV5-1 and TRBJ2-7): KAGVTQTPRYLIKTRGQQVTLSCSPISGHRSVSWYQQTPGQGLQFLFEYFSETQRNKGNFPGRFSGRQFSNSRSEMNVSTLELGDSALYLCASSLVGGLYSYEQYFGPGTRLTVT.

The CDR3 sequence is CASSLSASGSSGELFF. CDR3 DNA sequence: TGTGCCAGCAGCTTATCGGCTAGCGGGAGTTCCGGGGAGCTGTTTTTT. The chain is built from TRBV7-3 and TRBJ2-2; 10 bases line up with TRBD2. Germline lookup yields CDR1 SGHTA and CDR2 FQGTGA. CDR3 length equals 16 residues. V lost 2 bases to trimming and J lost 6 bases; unmatched junction nucleotides: 6.

V usage is TRBV6-5 and J usage is TRBJ2-7; 7 nucleotides align to TRBD1. The CDR3 spans 13 residues. Germline lookup yields CDR1 MNHEY and CDR2 SVGAGI. The junction had 7 bases not matched to a gene; V was cut back by 11 bases and J by 0 bases. As DNA, the CDR3 is TGTGCCGTACGCCGGGACAGCTCCTACGAGCAGTACTTC. Translating gives CAVRRDSSYEQYF.

The chain recombines TRBV2 with TRBJ1-1; D call uncertain. This CDR3 is 14 amino acids long. V was cut by 7 bases and J by 4 bases, with 16 bases left in between. Germline values: CDR1 SNHLY, CDR2 FYNNEI. CDR3 protein: CASTREAGRTEAFF. The CDR3 DNA follows: TGTGCCAGCACGAGGGAAGCGGGCCGCACTGAAGCTTTCTTT.

This clone was seen a handful of times. The chain couples TRBV19 to TRBJ1-6, with D possibly being TRBD1 (6 bases). There are 17 residues in the CDR3. Germline V gene sequence: CDR1 LNHDA, CDR2 SQIVND (reference sequence). V was pared by 5 bases and J by 6 bases, with 20 bases between. The CDR3 DNA reads as TGTGCCAGTAGTCCCCGACAGTCCAGGGGTGGTAATTCACCCCTCCACTTT. Residues: CASSPRQSRGGNSPLHF.

The chain couples TRBV28 to TRBJ1-2; no reliable D call. The V end was cut by 7 bases, the J end by 8 bases, with 20 bases between. Germline V gene data show CDR1 as MDHEN and CDR2 as SYDVKM. This CDR3 has 14 amino acids. The chain's CDR3 is CASTTEAEAWGYTF. The CDR3 coding sequence is TGTGCCAGCACCACTGAGGCGGAAGCTTGGGGCTACACCTTC.

The chain couples TRBV6-6 to TRBJ1-4; 7 bases align to TRBD1. V shed 4 bases and J 7 bases; nucleotides not matched to a gene: 6. The CDR3 extends over 14 amino acids. Germline V gene sequence: CDR1 MNHNY, CDR2 SVGAGI (reference sequence). For the CDR3, the DNA is TGTGCCAGCAGTTCACAGGGGTTAGGTGAAAAACTGTTTTTT. This codes for CASSSQGLGEKLFF.

CDR3 nucleotide sequence: TGTGCCAGTAGTAGGGCACAGGGATCTGGGGAGCTGTTTTTT. Its protein product is CASSRAQGSGELFF. The chain recombines TRBV19 with TRBJ2-2, with D perhaps matching TRBD1 (6 bases). The CDR3 sequence is 14 residues long. CDR1 and CDR2 (germline): LNHDA, SQIVND (reference sequence). The V end lost 4 bases, the J end lost 8 bases, and 14 bases lay between the germline ends. Looking up the rest from reference TRBV19 and TRBJ2-2 gives the full variable domain: DGGITQSPKYLFRKEGQNVTLSCEQNLNHDAMYWYRQDPGQGLRLIYYSQIVNDFQKGDIAEGYSVSREKKESFPLTVTSAQKNPTAFYLCASSRAQGSGELFFGEGSRLTVL.

This chain connects TRBV11-2 to TRBJ2-1; TRBD1 matches at 9 bases. The CDR3 is 19 residues long. In germline, CDR1 is SGHAT, CDR2 FQNNGV. V trimming: 5 bases; J trimming: 4 bases; junction bases outside the gene matches: 18. The CDR3 coding sequence is TGTGCCAGCAGCACCTACCCATTCGAACAGGGGGCGAAGTACAATGAGCAGTTCTTC. Its protein product is CASSTYPFEQGAKYNEQFF. Based on the CDR3 plus reference TRBV11-2 and TRBJ2-1, the full variable domain is EAGVAQSPRYKIIEKRQSVAFWCNPISGHATLYWYQQILGQGPKLLIQFQNNGVVDDSQLPKDRFSAERLKGVDSTLKIQPAKLEDSAVYLCASSTYPFEQGAKYNEQFFGPGTRLTVL.

The rearrangement joins TRBV27 to TRBJ1-1; TRBD1 is a possible D gene (6 bases). Germline lookup yields CDR1 MNHEY and CDR2 SMNVEV (reference sequence). Deletions cut 9 bases from V and 4 bases from J, with 15 bases between. The CDR3 runs to 13 residues. CDR3 DNA sequence: TGTGCCAGTAAGACAGGACATTTCACTGAAGCTTTCTTT. Amino acids: CASKTGHFTEAFF.